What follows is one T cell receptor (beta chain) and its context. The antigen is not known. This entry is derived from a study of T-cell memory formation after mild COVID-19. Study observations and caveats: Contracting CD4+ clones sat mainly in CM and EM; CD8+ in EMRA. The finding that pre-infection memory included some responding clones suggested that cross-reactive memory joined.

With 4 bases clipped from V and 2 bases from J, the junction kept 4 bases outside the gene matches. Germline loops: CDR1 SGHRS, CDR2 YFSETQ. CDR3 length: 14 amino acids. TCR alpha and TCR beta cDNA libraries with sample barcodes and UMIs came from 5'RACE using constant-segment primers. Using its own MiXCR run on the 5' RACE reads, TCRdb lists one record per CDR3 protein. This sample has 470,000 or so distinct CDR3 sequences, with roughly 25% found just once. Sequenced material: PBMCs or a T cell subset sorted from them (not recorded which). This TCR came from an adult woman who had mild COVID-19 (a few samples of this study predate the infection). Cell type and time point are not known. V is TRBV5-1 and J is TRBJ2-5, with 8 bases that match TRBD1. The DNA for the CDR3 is TGCGCCAGCAGCCCACAGGGGGATCAAGAGACCCAGTACTTC. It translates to CASSPQGDQETQYF.